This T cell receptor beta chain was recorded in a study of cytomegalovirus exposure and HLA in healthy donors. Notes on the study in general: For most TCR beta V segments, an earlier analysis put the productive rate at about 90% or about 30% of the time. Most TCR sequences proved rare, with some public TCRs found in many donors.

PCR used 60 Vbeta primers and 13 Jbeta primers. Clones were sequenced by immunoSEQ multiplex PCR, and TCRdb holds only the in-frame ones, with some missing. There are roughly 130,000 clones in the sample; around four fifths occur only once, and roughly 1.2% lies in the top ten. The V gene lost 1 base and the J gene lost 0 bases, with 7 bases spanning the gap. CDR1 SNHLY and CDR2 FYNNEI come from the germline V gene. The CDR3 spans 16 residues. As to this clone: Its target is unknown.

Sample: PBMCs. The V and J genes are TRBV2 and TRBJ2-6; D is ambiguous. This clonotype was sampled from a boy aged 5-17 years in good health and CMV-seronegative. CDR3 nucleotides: TGTGCCAGCAGTGAAGTGAGAGGCTCTGGGGCCAACGTCCTGACTTTC. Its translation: CASSEVRGSGANVLTF. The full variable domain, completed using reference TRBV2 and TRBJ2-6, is EPEVTQTPSHQVTQMGQEVILRCVPISNHLYFYWYRQILGQKVEFLVSFYNNEISEKSEIFDDQFSVERPDGSNFTLKIRSTKLEDSAMYFCASSEVRGSGANVLTFGAGSRLTVL.